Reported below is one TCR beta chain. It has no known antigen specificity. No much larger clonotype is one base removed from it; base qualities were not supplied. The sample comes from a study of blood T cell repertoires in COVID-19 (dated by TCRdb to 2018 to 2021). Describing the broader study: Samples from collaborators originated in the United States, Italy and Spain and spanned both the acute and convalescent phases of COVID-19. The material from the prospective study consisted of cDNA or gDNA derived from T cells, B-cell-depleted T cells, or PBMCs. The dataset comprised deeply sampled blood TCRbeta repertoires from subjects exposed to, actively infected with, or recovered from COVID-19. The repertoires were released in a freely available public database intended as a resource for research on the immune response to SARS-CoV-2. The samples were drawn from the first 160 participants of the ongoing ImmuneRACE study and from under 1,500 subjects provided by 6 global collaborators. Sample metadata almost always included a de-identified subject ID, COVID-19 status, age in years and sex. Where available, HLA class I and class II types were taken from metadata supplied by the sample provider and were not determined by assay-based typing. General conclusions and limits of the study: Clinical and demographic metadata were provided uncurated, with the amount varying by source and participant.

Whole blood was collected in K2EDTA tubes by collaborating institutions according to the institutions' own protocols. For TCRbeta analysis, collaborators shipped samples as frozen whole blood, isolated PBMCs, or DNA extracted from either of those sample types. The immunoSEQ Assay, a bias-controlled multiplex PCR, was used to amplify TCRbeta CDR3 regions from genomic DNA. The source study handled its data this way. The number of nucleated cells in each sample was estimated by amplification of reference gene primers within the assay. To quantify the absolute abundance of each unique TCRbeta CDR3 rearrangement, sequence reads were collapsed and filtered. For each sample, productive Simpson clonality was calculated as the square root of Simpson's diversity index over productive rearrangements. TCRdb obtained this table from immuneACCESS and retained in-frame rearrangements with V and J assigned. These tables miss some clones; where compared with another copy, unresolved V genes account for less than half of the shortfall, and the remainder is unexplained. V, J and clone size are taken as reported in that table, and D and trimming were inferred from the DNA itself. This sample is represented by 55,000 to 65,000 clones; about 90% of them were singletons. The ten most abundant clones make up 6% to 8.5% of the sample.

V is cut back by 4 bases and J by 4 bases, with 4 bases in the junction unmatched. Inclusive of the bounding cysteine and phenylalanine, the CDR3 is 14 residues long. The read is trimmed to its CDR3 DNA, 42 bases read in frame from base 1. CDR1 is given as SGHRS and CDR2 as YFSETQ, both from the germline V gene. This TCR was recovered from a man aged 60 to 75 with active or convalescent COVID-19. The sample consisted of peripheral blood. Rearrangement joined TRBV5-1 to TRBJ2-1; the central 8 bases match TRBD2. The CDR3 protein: CASSPGGEYNEQFF. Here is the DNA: TGCGCCAGCAGCCCGGGAGGGGAGTACAATGAGCAGTTCTTC.